This T cell receptor (beta chain) was found in a study of blood T cell repertoires in COVID-19 (TCRdb year 2020). Describing the broader study: Collaborator samples came from the United States, Italy and Spain and covered acute and convalescent phases of COVID-19. The material from the prospective study consisted of cDNA or gDNA derived from T cells, B-cell-depleted T cells, or PBMCs. The dataset comprised deeply sampled blood TCRbeta repertoires from subjects exposed to, actively infected with, or recovered from COVID-19. The repertoires were released in a freely available public database meant as a resource for research on the immune response to SARS-CoV-2. Samples came from the ongoing ImmuneRACE study (first 160 participants) plus 1,254 subjects from 6 global collaborators. A de-identified subject ID, COVID-19 status, age in years and sex were almost always included in the sample metadata. Where available, HLA class I and class II types were taken from metadata supplied by the sample provider and were not determined by assay-based typing.

With regard to this clone: Its antigen is currently not known. Per-base quality was not reported, and no clone a single base away is much larger than it.

Via the germline V gene (reference sequence), CDR1 is MNHEY and CDR2 SMNVEV. The CDR3 sequence holds 13 residues, the cysteine and phenylalanine included. Of the read, only the CDR3 DNA is kept; its 39 bases are in frame from base 1. V is pruned by 6 bases and J by 9 bases, leaving 5 bases of the junction without a gene match. Results and caveats for the whole study, not just this receptor: How much clinical and demographic metadata was included differed by source and by participant, and the metadata was provided uncurated.

Collaborating institutions collected whole blood in K2EDTA tubes following their own protocols. Collaborator samples were shipped for TCRbeta analysis as frozen whole blood, isolated PBMCs, or DNA extracted from either sample type. The immunoSEQ Assay, a bias-controlled multiplex PCR, was used to amplify TCRbeta CDR3 regions from genomic DNA. The study's processing was this. Nucleated cell counts per sample were estimated from amplification of reference gene primers within the assay. To quantify the absolute abundance of each unique TCRbeta CDR3 rearrangement, sequence reads were collapsed and filtered. For each sample, productive Simpson clonality was calculated by taking the square root of Simpson's diversity index across productive rearrangements. The table comes from immuneACCESS by way of TCRdb, which keeps in-frame sequences with V and J called. Part of the clones is missing from these tables; in studies checked, under half for an unresolved V gene and the rest for unknown reasons. V and J calls and clone size are those listed in that table; D and trimming were worked out from the DNA. The sample has 250,000 or so clones on record, nearly 90% of them singletons. The top ten clonotypes cover roughly 0.8% of the sample.

The rearrangement combines TRBV27 with TRBJ2-1; 10 junctional bases match TRBD2. This sequence originates from a woman in her twenties or thirties with acute or convalescent COVID-19. Sequenced: peripheral blood. The CDR3 sequence is CASSLAGDFEQFF. The bases are TGTGCCAGCAGCCTAGCGGGAGATTTTGAGCAGTTCTTC.